This TCR beta chain originates from a study of cytomegalovirus exposure and HLA in healthy donors. Study observations and caveats: Later analysis showed TCR association rates varying by HLA locus, highest for DRB1 and lowest for HLA-C. The classifier reportedly diagnosed cytomegalovirus status with high sensitivity and specificity.

For this clone: Its antigen is undetermined.

It was with 60 Vbeta and 13 Jbeta primers that the PCR ran. Sequenced by immunoSEQ multiplex PCR; TCRdb stores in-frame clones only, minus some. The sample consists of some 130,000 clones, about 80% of them appearing once. The CDR3 totals 16 residues. Germline CDR1 is SGHNT and CDR2 is YYREEE (reference sequence). V gave up 0 bases and J gave up 0 bases, with 9 bases separating them. Sequencing used PBMCs. This receptor was identified in a young man in good health and CMV-seronegative. The rearrangement joins TRBV5-4 to TRBJ2-2; a possible D gene is TRBD2 (6 bases). The CDR3 reads CASSLARGANTGELFF. Written as DNA, the CDR3 is TGTGCCAGCAGCTTGGCGCGCGGGGCGAACACCGGGGAGCTGTTTTTT.